Given below is one T cell receptor (beta chain) in context. Its cognate antigen is unknown. A read error may produce the germline difference seen at one junction end. The CDR3 runs 15 residues. Germline-derived CDR1 and CDR2 are SGHRS and YFSETQ. Both 60 Vbeta primers and 13 Jbeta primers went into the PCR. Produced via immunoSEQ multiplex PCR; TCRdb's table is partial and in-frame only. The sample table sets out some 53,000 clones. The sample is drawn from a study of cytomegalovirus exposure and HLA in healthy donors. Broader study findings: Association of 16,951 TCR beta sequences with HLA alleles was found at 0.05 false discovery rate in a later analysis. Presence/absence results assume similar sequencing depth per donor, which may not hold. Among CMV-associated TCR beta chains, most appeared HLA-restricted in a later analysis. Per a later analysis, HLA-associated TCR beta chains showed more clonal expansion than other, equally common TCR beta chains.

The chain links TRBV5-1 to TRBJ1-3, with a possible D match to TRBD1 (5 bases). The sequence was collected from a woman in her sixties in good health and CMV-seropositive. The sample taken for sequencing was PBMCs. The CDR3 spells CASSFAGRGGNNIYF. In DNA form, the CDR3 reads TGCGCCAGCAGCTTCGCGGGGCGGGGAGGAAACAACATATATTTT.